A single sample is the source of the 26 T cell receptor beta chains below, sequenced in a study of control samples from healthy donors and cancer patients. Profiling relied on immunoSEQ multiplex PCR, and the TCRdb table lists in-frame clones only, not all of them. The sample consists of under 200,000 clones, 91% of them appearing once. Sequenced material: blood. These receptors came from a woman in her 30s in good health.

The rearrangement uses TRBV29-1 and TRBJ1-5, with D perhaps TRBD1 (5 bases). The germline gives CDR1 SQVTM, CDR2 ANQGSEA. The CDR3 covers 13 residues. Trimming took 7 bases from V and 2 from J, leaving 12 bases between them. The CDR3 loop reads CSDLRDGNQPQHF. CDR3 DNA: TGCAGCGACCTCCGGGACGGCAATCAGCCCCAGCATTTT.

The CDR3 reads CASSKGGGRGRETQYF. The CDR3 DNA reads as TGTGCCAGCAGCAAAGGAGGGGGCAGGGGGCGGGAGACCCAGTACTTC. The rearrangement uses TRBV21-1 and TRBJ2-5; no DNA check was done on the table's D call, TRBD1. TRBV21-1 counts as a pseudogene. The CDR3 has 16 amino acids.

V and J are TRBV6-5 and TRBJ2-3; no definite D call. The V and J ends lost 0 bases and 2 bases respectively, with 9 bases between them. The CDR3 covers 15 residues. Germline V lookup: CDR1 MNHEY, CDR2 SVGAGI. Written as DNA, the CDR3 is TGTGCCAGCAGTTACTCGTCGCTTAACACAGATACGCAGTATTTT. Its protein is CASSYSSLNTDTQYF.

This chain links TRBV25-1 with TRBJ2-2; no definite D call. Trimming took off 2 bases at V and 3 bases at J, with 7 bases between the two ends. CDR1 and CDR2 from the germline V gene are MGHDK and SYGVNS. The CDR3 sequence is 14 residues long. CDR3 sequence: CASSEPDDTGELFF. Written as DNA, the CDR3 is TGTGCCAGCAGTGAACCGGACGACACCGGGGAGCTGTTTTTT.

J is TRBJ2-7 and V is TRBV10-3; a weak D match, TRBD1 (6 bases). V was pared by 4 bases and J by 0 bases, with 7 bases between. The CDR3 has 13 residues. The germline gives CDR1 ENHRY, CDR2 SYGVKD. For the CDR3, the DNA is TGTGCCATCAGTGCGGACAGCTCCTACGAGCAGTACTTC. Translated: CAISADSSYEQYF.

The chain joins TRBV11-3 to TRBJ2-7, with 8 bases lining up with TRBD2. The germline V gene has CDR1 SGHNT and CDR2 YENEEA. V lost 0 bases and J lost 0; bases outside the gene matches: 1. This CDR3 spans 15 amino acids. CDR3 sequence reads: CASSLEREASYEQYF. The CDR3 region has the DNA TGTGCCAGCAGCTTAGAGCGGGAGGCCTCCTACGAGCAGTACTTC.

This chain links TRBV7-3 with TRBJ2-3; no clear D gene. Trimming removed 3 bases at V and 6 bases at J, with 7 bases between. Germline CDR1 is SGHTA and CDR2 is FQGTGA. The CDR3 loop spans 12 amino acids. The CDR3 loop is CASSLTGDTQYF. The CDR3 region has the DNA TGTGCCAGCAGCTTGACTGGCGATACGCAGTATTTT.

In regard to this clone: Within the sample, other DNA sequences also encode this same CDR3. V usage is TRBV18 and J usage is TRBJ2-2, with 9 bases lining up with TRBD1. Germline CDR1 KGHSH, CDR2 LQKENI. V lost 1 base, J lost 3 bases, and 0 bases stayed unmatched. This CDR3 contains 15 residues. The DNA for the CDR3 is TGTGCCAGCTCACCACGACAGGGGGACACCGGGGAGCTGTTTTTT. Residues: CASSPRQGDTGELFF. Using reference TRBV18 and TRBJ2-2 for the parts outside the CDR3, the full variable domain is NAGVMQNPRHLVRRRGQEARLRCSPMKGHSHVYWYRQLPEEGLKFMVYLQKENIIDESGMPKERFSAEFPKEGPSILRIQQVVRGDSAAYFCASSPRQGDTGELFFGEGSRLTVL.

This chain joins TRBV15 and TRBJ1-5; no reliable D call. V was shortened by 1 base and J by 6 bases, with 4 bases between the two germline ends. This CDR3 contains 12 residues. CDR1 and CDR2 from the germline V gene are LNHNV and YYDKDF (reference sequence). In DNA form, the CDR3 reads TGTGCCACCAGCAGAGGCGGTCAGCCCCAGCATTTT. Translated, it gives CATSRGGQPQHF.

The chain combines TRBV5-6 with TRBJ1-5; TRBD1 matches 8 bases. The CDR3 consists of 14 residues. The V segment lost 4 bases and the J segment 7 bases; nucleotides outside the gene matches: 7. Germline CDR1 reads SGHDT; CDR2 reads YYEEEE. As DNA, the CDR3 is TGTGCCAGCAGCGTCAGGGGGCGGAGGCAGCCCCAGCATTTT. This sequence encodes CASSVRGRRQPQHF.

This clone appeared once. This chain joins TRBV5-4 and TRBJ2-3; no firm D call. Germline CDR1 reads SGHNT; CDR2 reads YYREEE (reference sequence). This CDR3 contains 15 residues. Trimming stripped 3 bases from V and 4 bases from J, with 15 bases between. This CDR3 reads CASSSRTESADTQYF. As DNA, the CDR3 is TGTGCCAGCAGCTCCCGGACGGAGTCCGCAGATACGCAGTATTTT.

Written as DNA, the CDR3 is TGTGCCAGTACAGGGCTCGGCAATCAGCCCCAGCATTTT. It specifies CASTGLGNQPQHF. The chain uses TRBV19 and TRBJ1-5, with D possibly matching TRBD1 (5 bases). Trimming cost V 7 bases and J 2 bases, with 9 bases left between them. Per the germline V gene, CDR1 is LNHDA and CDR2 is SQIVND (reference sequence). The CDR3 totals 13 residues.

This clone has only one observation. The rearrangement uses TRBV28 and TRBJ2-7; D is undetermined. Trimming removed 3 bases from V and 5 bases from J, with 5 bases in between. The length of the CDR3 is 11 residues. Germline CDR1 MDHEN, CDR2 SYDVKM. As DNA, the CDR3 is TGTGCCAGCAGTTTTCGGGACGAGCAGTACTTC. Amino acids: CASSFRDEQYF.

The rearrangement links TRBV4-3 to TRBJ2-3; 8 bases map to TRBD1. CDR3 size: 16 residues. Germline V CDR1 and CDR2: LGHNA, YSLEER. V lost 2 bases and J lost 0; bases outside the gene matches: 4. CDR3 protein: CASSQTGTGSTDTQYF. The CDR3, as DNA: TGCGCCAGCAGCCAAACCGGGACAGGCAGCACAGATACGCAGTATTTT.

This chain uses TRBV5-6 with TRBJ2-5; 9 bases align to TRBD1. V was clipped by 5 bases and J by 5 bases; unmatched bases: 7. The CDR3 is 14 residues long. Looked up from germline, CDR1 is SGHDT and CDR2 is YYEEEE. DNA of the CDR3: TGTGCCAGCAGGGAAAGGACAGGGGCCGAGACCCAGTACTTC. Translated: CASRERTGAETQYF.

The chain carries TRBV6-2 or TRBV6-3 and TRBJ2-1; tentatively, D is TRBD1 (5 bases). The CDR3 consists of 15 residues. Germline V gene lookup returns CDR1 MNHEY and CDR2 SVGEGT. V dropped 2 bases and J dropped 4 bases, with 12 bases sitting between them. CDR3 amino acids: CASSYRQGGYNEQFF. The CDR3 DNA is TGTGCCAGCAGTTACCGGCAGGGTGGATACAATGAGCAGTTCTTC.

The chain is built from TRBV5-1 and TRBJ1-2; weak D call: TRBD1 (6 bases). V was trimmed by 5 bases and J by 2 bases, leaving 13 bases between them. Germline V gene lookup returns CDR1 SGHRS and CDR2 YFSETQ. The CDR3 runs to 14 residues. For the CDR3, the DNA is TGCGCCAGCAGTGACCCCACAGGGAACTATGGCTACACCTTC. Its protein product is CASSDPTGNYGYTF.

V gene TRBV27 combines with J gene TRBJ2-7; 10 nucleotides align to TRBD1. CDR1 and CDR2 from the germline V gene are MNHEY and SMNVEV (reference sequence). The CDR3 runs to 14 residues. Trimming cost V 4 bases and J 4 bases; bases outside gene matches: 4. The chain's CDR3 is CASSSRDRGYEQYF. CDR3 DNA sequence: TGTGCCAGCAGTTCCCGGGACAGGGGTTACGAGCAGTACTTC.

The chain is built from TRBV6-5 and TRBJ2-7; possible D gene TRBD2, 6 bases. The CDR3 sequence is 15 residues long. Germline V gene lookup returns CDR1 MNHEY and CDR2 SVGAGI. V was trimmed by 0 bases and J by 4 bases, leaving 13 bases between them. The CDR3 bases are TGTGCCAGCAGTTACTCGCCGGGAGCCCCGTACGAGCAGTACTTC. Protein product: CASSYSPGAPYEQYF.

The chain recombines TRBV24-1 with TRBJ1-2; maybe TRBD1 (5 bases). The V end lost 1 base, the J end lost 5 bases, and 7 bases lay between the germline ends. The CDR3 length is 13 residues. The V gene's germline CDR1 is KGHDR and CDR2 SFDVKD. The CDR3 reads CATSDLEGYGYTF. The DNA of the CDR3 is TGTGCCACCAGTGATTTAGAGGGGTATGGCTACACCTTC.

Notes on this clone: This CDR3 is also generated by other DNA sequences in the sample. The CDR3 spells CASSLGPANYGYTF. CDR3 sequence (DNA): TGTGCCAGCAGCCTAGGACCTGCTAACTATGGCTACACCTTC. This chain connects TRBV7-9 to TRBJ1-2; D is undetermined. Per germline, CDR1 SEHNR and CDR2 FQNEAQ (reference sequence). Trimming took off 5 bases at V and 0 bases at J, with 10 bases between the two ends. This CDR3 is built from 14 residues.

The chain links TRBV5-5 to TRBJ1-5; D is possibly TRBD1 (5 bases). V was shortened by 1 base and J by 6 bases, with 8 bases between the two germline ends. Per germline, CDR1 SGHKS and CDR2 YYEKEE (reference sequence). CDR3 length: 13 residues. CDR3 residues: CASSLQGGQPQHF. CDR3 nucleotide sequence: TGTGCCAGCAGCTTGCAGGGTGGTCAGCCCCAGCATTTT.

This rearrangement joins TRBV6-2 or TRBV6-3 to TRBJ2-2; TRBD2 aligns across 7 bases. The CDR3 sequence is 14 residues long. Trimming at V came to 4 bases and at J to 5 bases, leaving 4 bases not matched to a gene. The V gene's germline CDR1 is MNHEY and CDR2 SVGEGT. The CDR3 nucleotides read TGTGCCAGCAGTTTCGGGAGGTCTACCGGGGAGCTGTTTTTT. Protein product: CASSFGRSTGELFF.

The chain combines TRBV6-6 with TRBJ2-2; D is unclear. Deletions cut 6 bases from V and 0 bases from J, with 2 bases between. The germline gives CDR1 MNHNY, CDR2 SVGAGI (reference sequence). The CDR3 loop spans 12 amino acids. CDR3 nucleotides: TGTGCCAGCAGCCCGAACACCGGGGAGCTGTTTTTT. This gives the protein CASSPNTGELFF.

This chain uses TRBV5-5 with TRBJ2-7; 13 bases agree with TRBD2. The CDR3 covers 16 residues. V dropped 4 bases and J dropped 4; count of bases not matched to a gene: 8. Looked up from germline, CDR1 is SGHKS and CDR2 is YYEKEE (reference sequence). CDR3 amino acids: CASSAQLAGGPYEQYF. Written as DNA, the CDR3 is TGTGCCAGCAGCGCTCAACTAGCGGGGGGGCCGTACGAGCAGTACTTC.

The CDR3 reads CASSIEQDNEQFF. CDR3 sequence (DNA): TGTGCCAGTAGTATCGAACAGGACAATGAGCAGTTCTTC. This chain uses TRBV19 with TRBJ2-1; D may be TRBD1 (5 bases). The CDR3 totals 13 residues. Trimming removed 3 bases at V and 5 bases at J, with 8 bases between. Germline assignment: CDR1 LNHDA and CDR2 SQIVND (reference sequence).